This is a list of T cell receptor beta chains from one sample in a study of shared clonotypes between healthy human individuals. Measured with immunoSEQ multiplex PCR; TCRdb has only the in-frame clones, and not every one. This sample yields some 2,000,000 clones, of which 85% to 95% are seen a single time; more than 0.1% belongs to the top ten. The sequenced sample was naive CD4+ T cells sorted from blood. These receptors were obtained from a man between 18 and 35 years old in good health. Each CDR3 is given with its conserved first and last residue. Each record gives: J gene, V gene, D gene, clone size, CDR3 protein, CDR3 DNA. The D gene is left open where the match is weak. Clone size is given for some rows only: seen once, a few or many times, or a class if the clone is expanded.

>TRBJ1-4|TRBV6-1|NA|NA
CASSETGGKATNEKLFF
TGTGCCAGCAGTGAAACGGGTGGGAAGGCAACTAATGAAAAACTGTTTTTT
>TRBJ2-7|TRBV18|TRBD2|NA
CASSRQGLAGGPWSSYEQYF
TGTGCCAGCTCACGACAGGGACTAGCGGGAGGGCCCTGGAGCTCCTACGAGCAGTACTTC
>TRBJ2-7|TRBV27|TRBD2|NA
CASIPLGGSRSYEQYF
TGTGCCAGCATCCCCCTAGGCGGGAGTCGCTCCTACGAGCAGTACTTC
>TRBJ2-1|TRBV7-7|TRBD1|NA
CASSLGQGGKQFF
TGTGCTAGCAGCTTAGGACAGGGGGGGAAGCAGTTCTTC
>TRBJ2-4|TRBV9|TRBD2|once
CASSEGGRSENIQYF
TGTGCCAGCAGCGAAGGCGGGAGAAGCGAAAACATTCAGTACTTC
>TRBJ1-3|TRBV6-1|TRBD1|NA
CASSEAQGGFGNTIYF
TGTGCCAGCAGTGAAGCGCAGGGGGGGTTTGGAAACACCATATATTTT
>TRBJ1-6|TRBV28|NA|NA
CASSFSSGSYNSPLHF
TGTGCCAGCAGTTTCTCTTCGGGCTCCTATAATTCACCCCTCCACTTT
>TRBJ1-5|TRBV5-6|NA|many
CASSTPLWVLYSNQPQHF
TGTGCCAGCAGCACCCCTTTATGGGTTTTGTATAGCAATCAGCCCCAGCATTTT
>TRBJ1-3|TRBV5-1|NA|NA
CASSVSPVSGNTIYF
TGCGCCAGCAGCGTGAGTCCCGTATCTGGAAACACCATATATTTT
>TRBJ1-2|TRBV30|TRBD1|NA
CAWYTGTGPYGYTF
TGTGCCTGGTACACCGGGACAGGGCCTTATGGCTACACCTTC
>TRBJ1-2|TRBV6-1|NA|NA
CASSGRTAANYGYTF
TGTGCCAGCAGTGGCCGGACAGCCGCGAACTATGGCTACACCTTC
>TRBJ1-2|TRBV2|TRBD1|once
CASSESMGQKNYGYTF
TGTGCCAGCAGTGAATCTATGGGACAGAAGAACTATGGCTACACCTTC
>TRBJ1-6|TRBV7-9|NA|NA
CASSPDLSNSPLHF
TGTGCCAGCAGCCCCGACCTTTCTAATTCACCCCTCCACTTT
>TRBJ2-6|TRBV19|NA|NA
CASSTTGIKSSGANVLTF
TGTGCCAGTAGTACCACAGGGATCAAGAGCTCTGGGGCCAACGTCCTGACTTTC
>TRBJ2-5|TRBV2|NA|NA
CASREYQETQYF
TGTGCCAGCCGGGAATACCAAGAGACCCAGTACTTC
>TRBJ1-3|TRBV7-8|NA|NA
CASSLEGGGLGSTIYF
TGTGCCAGCAGCTTAGAGGGCGGAGGACTCGGAAGCACCATATATTTT
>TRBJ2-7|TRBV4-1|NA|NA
CASSQPSKGSYGEQYF
TGCGCCAGCAGCCAACCCTCCAAGGGCTCCTACGGCGAGCAGTACTTC
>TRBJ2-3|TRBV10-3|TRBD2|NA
CAISRSSGGGTDTQYF
TGTGCCATCAGCCGATCTAGCGGAGGGGGCACAGATACGCAGTATTTT
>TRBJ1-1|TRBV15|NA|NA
CATSRPPGRGNTEAFF
TGTGCCACCAGCAGACCTCCGGGACGCGGGAACACTGAAGCTTTCTTT
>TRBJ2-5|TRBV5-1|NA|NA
CASSLDQTQYF
TGCGCCAGCAGCTTGGATCAGACCCAGTACTTC
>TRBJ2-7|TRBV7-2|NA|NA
CASSSSRDYEQYF
TGTGCCAGCAGCTCCTCGAGGGACTACGAGCAGTACTTC
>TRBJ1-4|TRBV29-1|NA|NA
CSAAPHATNEKLFF
TGCAGCGCTGCCCCACACGCAACTAATGAAAAACTGTTTTTT
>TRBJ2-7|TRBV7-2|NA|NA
CASSSQPMSSYEQYF
TGTGCCAGCAGCTCCCAGCCTATGAGCTCCTACGAGCAGTACTTC
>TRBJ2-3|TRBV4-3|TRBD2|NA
CASSHRPLTSGSADTQYF
TGCGCCAGCAGCCACCGACCCCTGACTAGCGGGAGCGCAGATACGCAGTATTTT
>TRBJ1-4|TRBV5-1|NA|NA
CASSLEGANEKLFF
TGCGCCAGCAGCTTGGAGGGCGCTAATGAAAAACTGTTTTTT
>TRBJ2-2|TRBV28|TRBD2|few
CASSSYQLAGDSGELFF
TGTGCCAGCAGTTCGTACCAACTAGCGGGGGATTCCGGGGAGCTGTTTTTT
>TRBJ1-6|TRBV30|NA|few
CAWMGNSPLHF
TGTGCCTGGATGGGCAATTCACCCCTCCACTTT
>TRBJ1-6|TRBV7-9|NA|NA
CASSGAGVESPLHF
TGTGCCAGCAGTGGGGCAGGGGTTGAGTCACCCCTCCACTTT
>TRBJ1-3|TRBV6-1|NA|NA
CASSVSQGAGGNTIYF
TGTGCCAGCAGTGTTTCCCAGGGAGCGGGTGGAAACACCATATATTTT
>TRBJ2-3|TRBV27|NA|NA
CASRRRNGQMESSGQYF
TGTGCCAGCAGGCGGCGCAACGGACAGATGGAATCGAGTGGGCAGTATTTT
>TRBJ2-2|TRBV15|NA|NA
CATSRDTGPSNTGELFF
TGTGCCACCAGCAGAGATACGGGGCCTTCGAACACCGGGGAGCTGTTTTTT
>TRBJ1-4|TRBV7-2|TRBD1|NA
CASSSQTGTNEKLFF
TGTGCCAGCAGCTCGCAGACAGGGACTAATGAAAAACTGTTTTTT
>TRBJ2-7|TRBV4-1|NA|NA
CASSQGAVPTYEQYF
TGCGCCAGCAGCCAAGGGGCAGTTCCTACCTACGAGCAGTACTTC
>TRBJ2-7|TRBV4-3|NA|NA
CASSQERPGRPNSYEQYF
TGCGCCAGCAGCCAAGAAAGACCTGGACGGCCCAACTCCTACGAGCAGTACTTC
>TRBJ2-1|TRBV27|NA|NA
CASSRGLGQFF
TGTGCCAGCAGTAGGGGACTGGGGCAGTTCTTC
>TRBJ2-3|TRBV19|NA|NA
CASGSGAVEPNTQYF
TGTGCCAGTGGATCCGGGGCAGTAGAACCTAATACGCAGTATTTT
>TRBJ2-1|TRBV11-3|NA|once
CASSRGQGGNEQFF
TGTGCCAGCAGTAGGGGACAAGGGGGCAATGAGCAGTTCTTC
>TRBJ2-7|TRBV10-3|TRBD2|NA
CAISVQASGGIEQYF
TGTGCCATCAGTGTCCAGGCTAGCGGGGGGATCGAGCAGTACTTC
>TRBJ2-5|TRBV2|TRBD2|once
CASTPLSSGETQYF
TGTGCCAGCACCCCTCTTTCTAGCGGGGAGACCCAGTACTTC
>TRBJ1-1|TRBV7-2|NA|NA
CASSREAVLTEAFF
TGTGCCAGCAGCCGGGAGGCGGTACTTACTGAAGCTTTCTTT
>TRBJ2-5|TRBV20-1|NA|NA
CSARVGETQYF
TGCAGTGCTAGAGTCGGGGAGACCCAGTACTTC
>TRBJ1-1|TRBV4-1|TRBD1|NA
CASSSDRRGAFF
TGCGCCAGCAGCTCGGACAGGCGAGGCGCTTTCTTT
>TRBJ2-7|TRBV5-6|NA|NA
CASSLEGLPTYEQYF
TGTGCCAGCAGCTTGGAAGGGTTACCCACCTACGAGCAGTACTTC
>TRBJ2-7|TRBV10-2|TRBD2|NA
CASRSTSGYEQYF
TGCGCCAGCAGATCGACTAGCGGTTACGAGCAGTACTTC
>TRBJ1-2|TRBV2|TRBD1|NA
CASSEAQGAYGYTF
TGTGCCAGCAGTGAAGCCCAGGGGGCCTATGGCTACACCTTC
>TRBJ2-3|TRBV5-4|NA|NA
CASSLAITSSASTDTQYF
TGTGCCAGCAGCTTGGCCATAACTAGCAGTGCTAGCACAGATACGCAGTATTTT
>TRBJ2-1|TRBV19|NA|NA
CASSTGRNEQFF
TGTGCCAGTAGTACTGGAAGAAATGAGCAGTTCTTC
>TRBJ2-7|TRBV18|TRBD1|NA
CASSPPGDRASLGQYF
TGTGCCAGCTCACCACCAGGGGACAGGGCTTCACTGGGGCAGTACTTC
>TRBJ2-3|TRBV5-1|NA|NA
CASRTDPSTDTQYF
TGCGCCAGCAGGACAGATCCTAGCACAGATACGCAGTATTTT
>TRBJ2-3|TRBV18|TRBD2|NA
CASSPRLAERRPTTDTQYF
TGTGCCAGCTCACCACGTCTAGCGGAACGGCGGCCAACCACAGATACGCAGTATTTT
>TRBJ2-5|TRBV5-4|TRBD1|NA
CASTSGQAAGETQYF
TGTGCCAGCACCTCGGGACAGGCGGCGGGGGAGACCCAGTACTTC
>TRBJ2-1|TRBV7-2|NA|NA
CASSSRAQANEQFF
TGTGCCAGCAGCTCACGAGCTCAAGCCAATGAGCAGTTCTTC
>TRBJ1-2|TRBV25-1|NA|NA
CASSEAAGNYGYTF
TGTGCCAGCAGTGAGGCCGCAGGCAACTATGGCTACACCTTC
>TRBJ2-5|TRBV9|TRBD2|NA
CASSVATSGGQETQYF
TGTGCCAGCAGCGTAGCTACTAGCGGGGGGCAAGAGACCCAGTACTTC
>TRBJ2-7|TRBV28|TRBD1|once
CASSFTGTGAEQYF
TGTGCCAGCAGTTTTACCGGGACAGGGGCCGAGCAGTACTTC
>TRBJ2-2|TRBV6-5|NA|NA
CASMSGMNTGELFF
TGTGCCAGCATGTCGGGGATGAACACCGGGGAGCTGTTTTTT
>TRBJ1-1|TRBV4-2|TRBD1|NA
CASSQEGTVNTEAFF
TGTGCCAGCAGCCAAGAAGGGACAGTGAACACTGAAGCTTTCTTT
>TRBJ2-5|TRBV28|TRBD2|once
CASSQGLAGGETQYF
TGTGCCAGCAGCCAGGGACTAGCGGGGGGCGAGACCCAGTACTTC
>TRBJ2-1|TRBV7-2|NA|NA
CASSLTQGNYYNEQFF
TGTGCCAGCAGCTTAACGCAGGGGAATTATTACAATGAGCAGTTCTTC